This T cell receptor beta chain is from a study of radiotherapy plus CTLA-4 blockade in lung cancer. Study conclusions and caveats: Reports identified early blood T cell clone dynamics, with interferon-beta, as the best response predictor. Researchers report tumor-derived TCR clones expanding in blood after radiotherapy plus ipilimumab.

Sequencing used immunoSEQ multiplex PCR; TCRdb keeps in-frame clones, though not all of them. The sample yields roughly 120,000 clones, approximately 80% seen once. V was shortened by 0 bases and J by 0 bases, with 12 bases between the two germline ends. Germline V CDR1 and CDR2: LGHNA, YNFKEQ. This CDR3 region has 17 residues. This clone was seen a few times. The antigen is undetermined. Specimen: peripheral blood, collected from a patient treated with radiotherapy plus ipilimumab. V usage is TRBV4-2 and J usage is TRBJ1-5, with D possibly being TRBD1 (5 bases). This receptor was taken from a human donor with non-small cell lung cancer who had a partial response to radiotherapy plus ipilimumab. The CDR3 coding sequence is TGTGCCAGCAGCCAAGAGAACACCAGGGATAGCAATCAGCCCCAGCATTTT. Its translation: CASSQENTRDSNQPQHF.